The T cell receptor (beta chain) described here comes from a study of CD8 T cells in ankylosing spondylitis. Findings and caveats of the study: Within matched ankylosing spondylitis synovial fluid, disease-linked clones were reportedly significantly enriched. Ankylosing spondylitis blood appeared to carry a characteristic TCR beta motif of several highly homologous variants.

TCRdb re-derived calls from the 5' RACE reads in MiXCR, one entry per CDR3 protein. Of around 770,000 distinct CDR3 sequences detected, 12% appear once; the ten largest clones hold roughly 0.51%. The CDR3 spans 13 residues. Between the trimmed V and J ends, which lost 8 bases and 6 bases, there was a span of 14 bases. Comment on this clonotype: What it binds is unknown.

V and J are TRBV12-3 or TRBV12-4 and TRBJ2-4; tentatively, D is TRBD1 or TRBD2 (5 bases each). The sequence came from a male donor with ankylosing spondylitis. The sample was blood, either unsorted or a sorted T cell fraction (not recorded which). The CDR3 is CASVVGGGNIQYF. DNA for the CDR3: TGTGCCAGCGTAGTCGGTGGGGGAAACATTCAGTACTTC.